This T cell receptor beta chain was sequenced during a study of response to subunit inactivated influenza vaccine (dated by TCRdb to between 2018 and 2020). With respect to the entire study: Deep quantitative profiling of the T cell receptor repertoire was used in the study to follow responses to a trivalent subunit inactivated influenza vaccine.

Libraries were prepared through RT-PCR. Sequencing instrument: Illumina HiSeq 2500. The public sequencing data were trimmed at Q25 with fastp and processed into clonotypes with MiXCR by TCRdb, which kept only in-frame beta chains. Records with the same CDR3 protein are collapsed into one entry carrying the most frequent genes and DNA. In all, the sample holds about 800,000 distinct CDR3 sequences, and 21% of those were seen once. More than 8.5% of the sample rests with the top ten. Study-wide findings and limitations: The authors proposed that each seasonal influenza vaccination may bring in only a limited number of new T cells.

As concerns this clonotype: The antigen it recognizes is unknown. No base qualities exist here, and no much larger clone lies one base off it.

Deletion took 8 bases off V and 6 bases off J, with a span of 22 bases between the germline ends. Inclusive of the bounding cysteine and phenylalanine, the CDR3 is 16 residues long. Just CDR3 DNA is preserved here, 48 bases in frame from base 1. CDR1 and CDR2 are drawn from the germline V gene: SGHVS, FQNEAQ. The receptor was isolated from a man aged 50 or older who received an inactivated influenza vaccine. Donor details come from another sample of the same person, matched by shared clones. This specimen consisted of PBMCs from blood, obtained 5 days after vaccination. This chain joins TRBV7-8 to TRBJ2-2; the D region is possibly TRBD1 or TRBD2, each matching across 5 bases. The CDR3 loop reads CASSGAVSSVPGELFF. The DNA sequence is TGTGCCAGCTCCGGGGCAGTCAGTTCTGTGCCCGGGGAGCTGTTTTTT.